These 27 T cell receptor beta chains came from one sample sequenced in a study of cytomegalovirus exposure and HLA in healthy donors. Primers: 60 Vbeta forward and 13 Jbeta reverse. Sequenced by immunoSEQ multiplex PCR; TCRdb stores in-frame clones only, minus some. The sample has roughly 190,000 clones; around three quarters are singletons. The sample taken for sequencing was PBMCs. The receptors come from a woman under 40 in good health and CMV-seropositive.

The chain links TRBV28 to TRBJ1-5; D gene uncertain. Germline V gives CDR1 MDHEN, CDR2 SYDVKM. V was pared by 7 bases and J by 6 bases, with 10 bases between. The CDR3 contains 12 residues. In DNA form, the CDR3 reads TGTGCCAGCAAGGCCGGAGGTCAGCCCCAGCATTTT. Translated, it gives CASKAGGQPQHF.

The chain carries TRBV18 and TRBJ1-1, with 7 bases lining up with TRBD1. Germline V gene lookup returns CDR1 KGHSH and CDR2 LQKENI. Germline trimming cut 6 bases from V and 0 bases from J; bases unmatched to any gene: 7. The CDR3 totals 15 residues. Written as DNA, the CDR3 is TGTGCCAGCTCGCCTCCGGGACAGATGAACACTGAAGCTTTCTTT. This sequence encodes CASSPPGQMNTEAFF.

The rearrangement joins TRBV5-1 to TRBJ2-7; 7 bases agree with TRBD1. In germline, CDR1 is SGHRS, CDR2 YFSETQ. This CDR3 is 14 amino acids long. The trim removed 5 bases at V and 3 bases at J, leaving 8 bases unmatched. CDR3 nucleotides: TGCGCCAGCAGACCCGCGGCAGGGGGCTACGAGCAGTACTTC. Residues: CASRPAAGGYEQYF.

CDR3 sequence reads: CASSFQGKTQYF. CDR3 nucleotides: TGTGCCAGCAGCTTCCAGGGCAAGACCCAGTACTTC. The J gene is TRBJ2-5, the V gene TRBV7-2; D may be TRBD1 (5 bases). The CDR3 is made up of 12 amino acids. With 3 bases removed from V and 6 bases from J, the gap between germline ends came to 8 bases. Per the germline V gene, CDR1 is SGHTA and CDR2 is FQGNSA. The full variable domain, with the rest looked up from reference TRBV7-2 and TRBJ2-5, is GAGVSQSPSNKVTEKGKDVELRCDPISGHTALYWYRQSLGQGLEFLIYFQGNSAPDKSGLPSDRFSAERTGGSVSTLTIQRTQQEDSAVYLCASSFQGKTQYFGPGTRLLVL.

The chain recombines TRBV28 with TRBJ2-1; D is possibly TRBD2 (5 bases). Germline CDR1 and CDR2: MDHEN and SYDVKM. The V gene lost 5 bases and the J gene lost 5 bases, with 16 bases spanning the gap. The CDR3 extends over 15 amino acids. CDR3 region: CASSEGWAFHNEQFF. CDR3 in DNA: TGTGCCAGCAGTGAGGGATGGGCTTTTCACAATGAGCAGTTCTTC.

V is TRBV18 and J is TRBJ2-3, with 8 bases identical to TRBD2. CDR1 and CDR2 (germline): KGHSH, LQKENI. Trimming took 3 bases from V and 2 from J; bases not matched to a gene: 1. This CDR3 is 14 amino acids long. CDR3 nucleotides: TGTGCCAGCTCACCTAGCGGGGTCACAGATACGCAGTATTTT. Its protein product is CASSPSGVTDTQYF. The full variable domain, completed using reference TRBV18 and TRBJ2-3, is NAGVMQNPRHLVRRRGQEARLRCSPMKGHSHVYWYRQLPEEGLKFMVYLQKENIIDESGMPKERFSAEFPKEGPSILRIQQVVRGDSAAYFCASSPSGVTDTQYFGPGTRLTVL.

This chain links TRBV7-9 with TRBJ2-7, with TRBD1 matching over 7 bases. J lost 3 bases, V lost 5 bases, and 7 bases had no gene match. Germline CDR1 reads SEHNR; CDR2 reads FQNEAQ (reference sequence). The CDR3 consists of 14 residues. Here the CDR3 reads CASSPPGQLYEQYF. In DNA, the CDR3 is TGTGCCAGCAGCCCACCGGGACAGCTCTACGAGCAGTACTTC.

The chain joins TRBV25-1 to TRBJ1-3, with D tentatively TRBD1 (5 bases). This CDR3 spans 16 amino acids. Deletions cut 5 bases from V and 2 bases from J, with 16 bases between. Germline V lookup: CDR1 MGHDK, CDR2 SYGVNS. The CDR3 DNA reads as TGTGCCAGCAGTCCCCTCGACGGGGGGGCTGGAAACACCATATATTTT. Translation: CASSPLDGGAGNTIYF.

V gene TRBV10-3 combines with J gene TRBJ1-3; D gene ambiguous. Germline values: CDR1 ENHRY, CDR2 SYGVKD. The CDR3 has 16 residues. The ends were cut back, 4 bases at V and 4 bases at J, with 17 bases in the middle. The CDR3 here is CAISVASQSGGNTIYF. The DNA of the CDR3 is TGTGCCATCAGTGTAGCATCCCAAAGTGGAGGAAACACCATATATTTT.

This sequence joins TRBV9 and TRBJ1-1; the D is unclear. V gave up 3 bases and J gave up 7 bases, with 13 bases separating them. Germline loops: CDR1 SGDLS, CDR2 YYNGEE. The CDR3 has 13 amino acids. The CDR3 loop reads CASSAYGSSEAFF. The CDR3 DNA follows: TGTGCCAGCAGCGCGTACGGGTCAAGTGAAGCTTTCTTT.

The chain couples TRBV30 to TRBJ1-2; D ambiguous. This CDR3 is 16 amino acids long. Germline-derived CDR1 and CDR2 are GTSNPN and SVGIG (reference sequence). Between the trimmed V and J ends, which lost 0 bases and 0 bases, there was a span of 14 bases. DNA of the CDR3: TGTGCCTGGAGTGTCGGAGTTATCAGATCTAACTATGGCTACACCTTC. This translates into CAWSVGVIRSNYGYTF. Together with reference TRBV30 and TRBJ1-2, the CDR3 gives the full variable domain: SQTIHQWPATLVQPVGSPLSLECTVEGTSNPNLYWYRQAAGRGLQLLFYSVGIGQISSEVPQNLSASRPQDRQFILSSKKLLLSDSGFYLCAWSVGVIRSNYGYTFGSGTRLTVV.

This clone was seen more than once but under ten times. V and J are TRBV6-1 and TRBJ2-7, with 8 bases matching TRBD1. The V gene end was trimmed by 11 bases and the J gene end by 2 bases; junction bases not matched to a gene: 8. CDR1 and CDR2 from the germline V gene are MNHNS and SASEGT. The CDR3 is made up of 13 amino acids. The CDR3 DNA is TGTGCCGGGGCCCGGGACAGGACCTACGAGCAGTACTTC. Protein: CAGARDRTYEQYF.

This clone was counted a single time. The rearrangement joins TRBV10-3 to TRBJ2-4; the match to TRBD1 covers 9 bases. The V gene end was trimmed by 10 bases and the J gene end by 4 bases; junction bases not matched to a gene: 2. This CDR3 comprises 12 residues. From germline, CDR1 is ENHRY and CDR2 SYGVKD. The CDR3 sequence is CATGTGKNIQYF. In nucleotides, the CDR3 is TGTGCCACAGGGACAGGGAAAAACATTCAGTACTTC.

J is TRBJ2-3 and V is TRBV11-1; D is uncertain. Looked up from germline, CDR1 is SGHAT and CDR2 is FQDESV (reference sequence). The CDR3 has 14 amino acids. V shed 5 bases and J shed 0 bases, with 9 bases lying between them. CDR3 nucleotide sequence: TGTGCCAGCAGCCCGGAGTTTAGCACAGATACGCAGTATTTT. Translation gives CASSPEFSTDTQYF.

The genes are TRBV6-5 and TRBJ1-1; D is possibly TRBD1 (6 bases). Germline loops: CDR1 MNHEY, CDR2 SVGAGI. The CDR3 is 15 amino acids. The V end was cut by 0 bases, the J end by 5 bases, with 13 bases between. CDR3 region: CASSYSAHRGTEAFF. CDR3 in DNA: TGTGCCAGCAGTTACTCGGCACATAGGGGGACTGAAGCTTTCTTT.

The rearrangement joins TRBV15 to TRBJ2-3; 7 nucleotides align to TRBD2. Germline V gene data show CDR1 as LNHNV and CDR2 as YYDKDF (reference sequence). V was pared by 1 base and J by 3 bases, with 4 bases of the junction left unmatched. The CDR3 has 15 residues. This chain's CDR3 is CATSRVGGITDTQYF. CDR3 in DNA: TGTGCCACCAGCAGAGTCGGGGGGATAACAGATACGCAGTATTTT.

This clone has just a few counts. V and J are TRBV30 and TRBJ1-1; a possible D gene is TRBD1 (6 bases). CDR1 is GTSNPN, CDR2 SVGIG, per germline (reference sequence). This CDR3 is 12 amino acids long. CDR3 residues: CACDRKDTEAFF. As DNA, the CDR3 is TGTGCTTGTGACAGGAAGGACACTGAAGCTTTCTTT.

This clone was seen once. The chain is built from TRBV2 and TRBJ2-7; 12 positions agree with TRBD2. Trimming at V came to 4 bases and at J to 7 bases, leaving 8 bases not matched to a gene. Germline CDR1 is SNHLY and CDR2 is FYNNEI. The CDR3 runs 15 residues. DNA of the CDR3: TGTGCCAGCAGTGGGGGCCTAGCGGGGGGGCAAGAGCAGTACTTC. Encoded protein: CASSGGLAGGQEQYF.

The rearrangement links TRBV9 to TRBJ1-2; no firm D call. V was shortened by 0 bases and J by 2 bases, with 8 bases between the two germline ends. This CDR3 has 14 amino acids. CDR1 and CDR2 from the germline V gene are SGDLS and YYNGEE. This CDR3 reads CASSVGEENYGYTF. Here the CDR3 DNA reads TGTGCCAGCAGCGTAGGGGAGGAGAACTATGGCTACACCTTC.

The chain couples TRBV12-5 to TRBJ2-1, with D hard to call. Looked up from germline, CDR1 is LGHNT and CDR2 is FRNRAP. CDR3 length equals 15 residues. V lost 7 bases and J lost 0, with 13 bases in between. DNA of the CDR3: TGTGCTAGTGCGTTGGGCTCCAGCTCCTACAATGAGCAGTTCTTC. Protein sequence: CASALGSSSYNEQFF.

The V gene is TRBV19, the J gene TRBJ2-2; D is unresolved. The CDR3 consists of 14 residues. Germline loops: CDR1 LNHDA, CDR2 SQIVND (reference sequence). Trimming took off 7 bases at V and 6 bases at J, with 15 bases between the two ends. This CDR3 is CASKAYEVAGELFF. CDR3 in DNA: TGTGCCAGTAAGGCCTACGAGGTAGCCGGGGAGCTGTTTTTT. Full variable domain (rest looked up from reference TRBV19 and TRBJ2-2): DGGITQSPKYLFRKEGQNVTLSCEQNLNHDAMYWYRQDPGQGLRLIYYSQIVNDFQKGDIAEGYSVSREKKESFPLTVTSAQKNPTAFYLCASKAYEVAGELFFGEGSRLTVL.

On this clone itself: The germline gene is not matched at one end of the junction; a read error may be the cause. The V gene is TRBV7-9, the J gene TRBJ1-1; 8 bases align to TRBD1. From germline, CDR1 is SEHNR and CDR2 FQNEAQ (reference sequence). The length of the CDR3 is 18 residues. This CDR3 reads CSSSPTTGGLSMNTEAFF. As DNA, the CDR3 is TGTTCCAGCAGCCCAACAACAGGGGGTTTGTCCATGAACACTGAAGCTTTCTTT.

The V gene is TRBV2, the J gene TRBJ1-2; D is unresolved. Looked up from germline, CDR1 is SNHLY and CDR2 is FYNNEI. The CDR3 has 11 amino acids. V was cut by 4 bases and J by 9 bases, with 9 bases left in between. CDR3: CASSVTERYTF. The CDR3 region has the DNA TGTGCCAGCAGTGTTACGGAGCGCTACACCTTC.

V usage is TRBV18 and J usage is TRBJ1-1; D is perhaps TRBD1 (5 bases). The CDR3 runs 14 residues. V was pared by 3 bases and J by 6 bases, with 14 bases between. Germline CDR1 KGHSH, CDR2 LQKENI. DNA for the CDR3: TGTGCCAGCTCACCGCGGGAGGGGAGGGCTGAAGCTTTCTTT. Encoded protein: CASSPREGRAEAFF.

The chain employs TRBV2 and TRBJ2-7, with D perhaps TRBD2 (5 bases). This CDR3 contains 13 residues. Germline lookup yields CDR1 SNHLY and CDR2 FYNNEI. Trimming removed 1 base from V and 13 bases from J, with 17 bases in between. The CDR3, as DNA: TGTGCCAGCAGTGAAGGTAGAGGGTCGCGAATTTACTTC. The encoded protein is CASSEGRGSRIYF.

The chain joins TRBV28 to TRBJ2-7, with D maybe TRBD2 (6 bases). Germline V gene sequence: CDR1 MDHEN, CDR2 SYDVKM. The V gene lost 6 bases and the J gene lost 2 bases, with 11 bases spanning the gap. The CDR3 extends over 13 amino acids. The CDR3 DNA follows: TGTGCCAGCAGCCCCCGGGGGACCTACGAGCAGTACTTC. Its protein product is CASSPRGTYEQYF. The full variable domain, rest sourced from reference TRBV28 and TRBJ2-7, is DVKVTQSSRYLVKRTGEKVFLECVQDMDHENMFWYRQDPGLGLRLIYFSYDVKMKEKGDIPEGYSVSREKKERFSLILESASTNQTSMYLCASSPRGTYEQYFGPGTRLTVT.

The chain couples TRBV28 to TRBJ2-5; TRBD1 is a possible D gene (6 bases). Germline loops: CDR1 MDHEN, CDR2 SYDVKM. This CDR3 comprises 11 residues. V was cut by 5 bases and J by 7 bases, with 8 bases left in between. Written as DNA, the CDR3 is TGTGCCAGCAGTGAACAGGGGACCCAGTACTTC. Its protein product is CASSEQGTQYF. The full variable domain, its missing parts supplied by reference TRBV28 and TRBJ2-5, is DVKVTQSSRYLVKRTGEKVFLECVQDMDHENMFWYRQDPGLGLRLIYFSYDVKMKEKGDIPEGYSVSREKKERFSLILESASTNQTSMYLCASSEQGTQYFGPGTRLLVL.